This T cell receptor (beta chain) was recovered during a study of OX40 agonist ivuxolimab in advanced cancers. Study overall: Age averaged around 60 years (range about 23 to 80), and approximately 80% were male.

Produced via immunoSEQ multiplex PCR; TCRdb's table is partial and in-frame only. The sample comprises 80,000 or so clones, around four fifths of which are singletons, and approximately 25% rests with the top ten. CDR3 length: 16 residues. Germline V gene data show CDR1 as MGHRA and CDR2 as YSYEKL. V dropped 6 bases and J dropped 4 bases, with 21 bases sitting between them. The gene calls are TRBV4-1 and TRBJ2-5; no clear D. This sequence originates from an adult with an advanced solid tumor such as melanoma, head and neck, liver or kidney cancer. The input for sequencing was CD4+ or CD8+ T cells sorted from blood, taken in a trial of the OX40 agonist ivuxolimab. This chain's CDR3 is CASRDRAESPGETQYF. CDR3 nucleotides: TGCGCCAGCAGAGATCGGGCAGAGAGTCCTGGAGAGACCCAGTACTTC.